The 26 T cell receptor beta chains reported below all come from one sample, sequenced in a study of blood T cells in healthy people across ages. With a J-beta primer mix and a sample-barcoded 5' primer, a second PCR ran about 6 to 11 cycles. One entry per CDR3 protein, called by TCRdb with MiXCR from the 5' RACE reads. The sample carries hundreds of thousands of distinct CDR3 sequences, roughly 20% recorded once. Sample: blood. The receptors here all came from a man in his 70s in good health.

This chain links TRBV20-1 with TRBJ1-1, with D perhaps matching TRBD1 (6 bases). This CDR3 is built from 15 residues. Trimming left V 6 bases short and J 1 base short, with 18 bases between. CDR1 is DFQATT and CDR2 is SNEGSKA in the germline V gene (reference sequence). The CDR3 nucleotides read TGCAGTGCCTATAGGCCGGGACAACCGAACACTGAAGCTTTCTTT. Translating gives CSAYRPGQPNTEAFF.

V and J are TRBV20-1 and TRBJ2-5, with 8 positions matching TRBD1. The CDR3 covers 15 residues. Germline CDR1 DFQATT, CDR2 SNEGSKA (reference sequence). The V segment lost 0 bases and the J segment 3 bases; nucleotides outside the gene matches: 6. This CDR3 reads CSARDWTGKEETQYF. The CDR3 DNA follows: TGCAGTGCTAGAGATTGGACAGGGAAGGAAGAGACCCAGTACTTC.

There are many counts of this clonotype. This sequence joins TRBV5-1 and TRBJ2-3; no clear D gene. Germline assignment: CDR1 SGHRS and CDR2 YFSETQ. This CDR3 comprises 14 residues. The germline V and J ends were trimmed by 2 bases and 2 bases, with 9 bases remaining between them. CDR3 residues: CASSFLGNTDTQYF. In DNA, the CDR3 is TGCGCCAGCAGCTTCTTGGGAAACACAGATACGCAGTATTTT.

This chain links TRBV5-6 with TRBJ2-7; the D gene is possibly TRBD2 (5 bases). The CDR3 runs 13 residues. The germline V gene encodes CDR1 SGHDT and CDR2 YYEEEE. V dropped 0 bases and J dropped 4 bases, with 8 bases sitting between them. The CDR3 coding sequence is TGTGCCAGCAGCTTGGAACTAGAATACGAGCAGTACTTC. Translated: CASSLELEYEQYF.

The chain has TRBV14 and TRBJ2-7; TRBD1 agrees at 11 bases. The ends lost 0 bases at V and 4 bases at J; junction bases unmatched: 2. CDR1 SGHDN and CDR2 FVKESK come from the germline V gene. This CDR3 has 15 amino acids. CDR3 protein: CASSQEGQGEYEQYF. The CDR3 DNA sequence: TGTGCCAGCAGCCAAGAGGGACAGGGGGAGTACGAGCAGTACTTC.

J is TRBJ2-5 and V is TRBV5-1; 9 bases match TRBD2. The germline V gene encodes CDR1 SGHRS and CDR2 YFSETQ. V dropped 0 bases and J dropped 1; count of bases not matched to a gene: 1. This CDR3 region has 15 residues. The CDR3 DNA sequence: TGCGCCAGCAGCTTGGGTAGCGGGAGCCAAGAGACCCAGTACTTC. Its translation is CASSLGSGSQETQYF.

The sample holds a few counts of this clonotype. The V call is TRBV6-1, the J call TRBJ2-5, with 9 bases matching TRBD1. Germline CDR1 and CDR2: MNHNS and SASEGT. The CDR3 consists of 16 residues. J gave up 5 bases and V 1 base, and 8 bases lay outside the gene matches. The CDR3 coding sequence is TGTGCCAGCAGTGAAGGAAACACAGGGGGCTGGGAGACCCAGTACTTC. Protein product: CASSEGNTGGWETQYF.

This clonotype was picked up a small number of times. V and J are TRBV20-1 and TRBJ1-1; 8 bases are a match to TRBD1. The V and J ends lost 0 bases and 11 bases, in that order; junction bases with no gene match: 8. Germline V CDR1 and CDR2: DFQATT, SNEGSKA (reference sequence). CDR3 length: 13 amino acids. CDR3: CSARDPQNRGAFF. In DNA, the CDR3 is TGCAGTGCTAGAGATCCACAGAACAGGGGGGCTTTCTTT.

This clonotype was seen at least ten times. The V and J genes are TRBV7-2 and TRBJ2-3; 7 bases match TRBD2. Germline V CDR1 and CDR2: SGHTA, FQGNSA. J gave up 2 bases and V 1 base, and 3 bases lay outside the gene matches. The CDR3 covers 15 residues. The DNA of the CDR3 is TGTGCCAGCAGCTTAGGCCTAGCGGTCACAGATACGCAGTATTTT. This translates into CASSLGLAVTDTQYF.

The chain employs TRBV20-1 and TRBJ2-3; tentative D call: TRBD1 (5 bases). Germline V lookup: CDR1 DFQATT, CDR2 SNEGSKA (reference sequence). This CDR3 has 11 residues. V was trimmed by 7 bases and J by 6 bases, leaving 11 bases between them. CDR3: CSGQQEDTQYF. The CDR3 coding sequence is TGCAGTGGCCAACAGGAGGATACGCAGTATTTT.

CDR3 region: CASSPLSGFNYNEQFF. CDR3 sequence (DNA): TGTGCCAGCAGTCCCCTTAGCGGGTTTAACTACAATGAGCAGTTCTTC. The gene calls are TRBV27 and TRBJ2-1, with 7 bases lining up with TRBD2. The CDR3 covers 16 residues. Germline CDR1 MNHEY, CDR2 SMNVEV (reference sequence). V shed 5 bases and J 3 bases; nucleotides not matched to a gene: 10.

This clonotype has a handful of counts. The rearrangement joins TRBV4-1 to TRBJ2-1; 12 bases match TRBD1. Germline assignment: CDR1 MGHRA and CDR2 YSYEKL. The J segment lost 7 bases and the V segment lost 6 bases, leaving 7 bases of the junction unmatched. There are 15 residues in the CDR3. CDR3 sequence (DNA): TGCGCCAGCAGTTATACGGGACAGGGGGCAAATGAGCAGTTCTTC. Translated: CASSYTGQGANEQFF.

V and J are TRBV15 and TRBJ2-5, with D hard to call. The germline CDR1 and CDR2 sequences are LNHNV and YYDKDF (reference sequence). The ends were cut back, 0 bases at V and 4 bases at J, with 6 bases in the middle. The CDR3 loop spans 13 amino acids. CDR3: CATSRERRETQYF. CDR3 in DNA: TGTGCCACCAGCAGAGAACGGCGAGAGACCCAGTACTTC.

This clonotype was found a few times. The CDR3 DNA is TGCGCCAGCAGCTTAGGCGTAGCCTACAATGAGCAGTTCTTC. It is translated as CASSLGVAYNEQFF. The genes are TRBV5-1 and TRBJ2-5; D not resolved. The J call is doubtful: the DNA matches TRBJ2-1 better. CDR3 length: 14 residues. Germline V lookup: CDR1 SGHRS, CDR2 YFSETQ.

This clonotype was counted a few times. The chain links TRBV15 to TRBJ2-5; 7 bases agree with TRBD2. The DNA end favors TRBJ2-7, so the J call may be wrong. The V gene's germline CDR1 is LNHNV and CDR2 YYDKDF (reference sequence). This CDR3 has 18 residues. The CDR3: CATSRDMGEGRDSYEQYF. The CDR3 coding sequence is TGTGCCACCAGCAGAGATATGGGGGAGGGCCGGGACTCCTACGAGCAGTACTTC.

The chain combines TRBV27 with TRBJ2-7; D is ambiguous. This CDR3 spans 13 amino acids. The germline V gene encodes CDR1 MNHEY and CDR2 SMNVEV (reference sequence). V lost 5 bases, J lost 4 bases, and 12 bases lay in between. CDR3 DNA sequence: TGTGCCAGCAGTCCTACAAGGATTTACGAGCAGTACTTC. The encoded protein is CASSPTRIYEQYF.

In its sample, this clonotype was seen a few times. This rearrangement joins TRBV3-1 to TRBJ2-5; possibly TRBD1 or TRBD2 for D (5 bases each). The V and J ends lost 0 bases and 1 base respectively, with 12 bases between them. CDR3 size: 16 residues. Germline V CDR1 and CDR2: LGHDT, YNNKEL (reference sequence). The CDR3 sequence: CASSQDLGTGQETQYF. The CDR3, as DNA: TGTGCCAGCAGCCAAGACCTCGGGACGGGCCAAGAGACCCAGTACTTC.

This clonotype was seen only a few times. V usage is TRBV20-1 and J usage is TRBJ2-5; 8 positions agree with TRBD2. The J call is uncertain, as TRBJ2-1 better fits the DNA end. In germline, CDR1 is DFQATT, CDR2 SNEGSKA (reference sequence). This CDR3 comprises 16 residues. The CDR3 sequence: CSARPPTGGTYNEQFF. CDR3 DNA: TGCAGTGCTAGACCCCCTACGGGGGGGACCTACAATGAGCAGTTCTTC.

The V gene is TRBV7-8, the J gene TRBJ2-1; D might be TRBD2 (6 bases). This CDR3 spans 16 amino acids. The germline V and J ends were trimmed by 5 bases and 3 bases, with 17 bases remaining between them. Germline assignment: CDR1 SGHVS and CDR2 FQNEAQ. The CDR3 bases are TGTGCCAGCAGCCCCCTAGGGGTAGCGGACTACAATGAGCAGTTCTTC. Residues: CASSPLGVADYNEQFF.

A few counts support this clonotype. The chain joins TRBV20-1 to TRBJ1-1; TRBD1 is a possible D gene (5 bases). V shed 5 bases and J shed 3 bases, with 13 bases lying between them. The length of the CDR3 is 13 residues. Germline-derived CDR1 and CDR2 are DFQATT and SNEGSKA (reference sequence). The DNA for the CDR3 is TGCAGTGCTCGACCGGGGGTGGACACTGAAGCTTTCTTT. Translated, it gives CSARPGVDTEAFF.

The rearrangement uses TRBV20-1 and TRBJ2-5; 9 bases map to TRBD1. CDR1 and CDR2 (germline): DFQATT, SNEGSKA (reference sequence). The V gene end was trimmed by 3 bases and the J gene end by 5 bases; junction bases not matched to a gene: 13. This CDR3 has 16 residues. CDR3 DNA: TGCAGTGCTAGTGGGGAACTCGACAGGGGGTGGGAGACCCAGTACTTC. Translation gives CSASGELDRGWETQYF.

The chain links TRBV10-3 to TRBJ2-7; D gene uncertain. From germline, CDR1 is ENHRY and CDR2 SYGVKD. The V gene lost 3 bases and the J gene lost 0 bases, with 6 bases spanning the gap. CDR3 length: 13 amino acids. The CDR3 sequence is CAISDKSSYEQYF. The CDR3, as DNA: TGTGCCATCAGTGATAAAAGCTCCTACGAGCAGTACTTC.

This clonotype was observed a few times. The chain is built from TRBV20-1 and TRBJ2-5, with TRBD2 matching 8 bases. CDR1 is DFQATT, CDR2 SNEGSKA, per germline (reference sequence). CDR3 length: 13 residues. The V and J ends lost 6 bases and 4 bases, in that order; junction bases with no gene match: 7. In nucleotides, the CDR3 is TGCAGTGCGGCCGGGGGGGGAGGAGAGACCCAGTACTTC. Its translation: CSAAGGGGETQYF.

The chain combines TRBV7-9 with TRBJ2-5, with a weak D call TRBD1 (6 bases). V lost 5 bases, J lost 4 bases, and 17 bases lay in between. Germline CDR1 SEHNR, CDR2 FQNEAQ (reference sequence). CDR3 length equals 15 residues. DNA for the CDR3: TGTGCCAGCAGCCATTCAGGGGCGAATTTAGAGACCCAGTACTTC. It encodes CASSHSGANLETQYF.

This chain links TRBV20-1 with TRBJ1-1; TRBD1 matches 7 bases. The CDR3 runs to 14 residues. Germline V gives CDR1 DFQATT, CDR2 SNEGSKA (reference sequence). Trimming took 6 bases from V and 0 from J; bases not matched to a gene: 7. CDR3 amino acids: CSAKVGQMNTEAFF. The DNA for the CDR3 is TGCAGTGCAAAGGTGGGACAGATGAACACTGAAGCTTTCTTT.

In its sample, this clonotype was seen many times. The rearrangement links TRBV7-9 to TRBJ2-2; 13 bases align to TRBD2. CDR1 and CDR2 (germline): SEHNR, FQNEAQ (reference sequence). The CDR3 is made up of 17 amino acids. V trimming: 5 bases; J trimming: 0 bases; junction bases outside the gene matches: 3. CDR3 coding DNA: TGTGCCAGCAGCCCGGGACTAGCGGGGCCGAACACCGGGGAGCTGTTTTTT. Translation: CASSPGLAGPNTGELFF.